This T cell receptor beta chain was identified during a study of CD8 T cells in Susac syndrome. The CDR3 is 12 residues long. Germline CDR1 reads MNHNS; CDR2 reads SASEGT. V shed 4 bases and J shed 5 bases, with 7 bases lying between them. Random hexamers were used to reverse transcribe the RNA input (about 0.45 to 1 ug). In TCRdb, the immunoSEQ multiplex PCR reads were re-called with MiXCR into one record per CDR3 protein. The data hold 400,000 or so distinct CDR3 sequences, with 85% observed a single time. This sequence was found in a human donor with multiple sclerosis. Sequencing was performed on CD8+ T cells from PBMCs. The chain links TRBV6-1 to TRBJ2-3, with TRBD2 as a possible D gene (5 bases). The CDR3 nucleotides read TGTGCCAGCAGTGGGAGGCTAGATACGCAGTATTTT. It encodes CASSGRLDTQYF.